Sequencing of this T cell receptor (beta chain) was carried out in a study of metastatic and nonmetastatic thyroid tumors. Study-wide context: The authors compared repertoires across blood and tumor or nodule tissue from malignant and benign thyroid patients. Study-level findings and limits: Malignant tumors reportedly showed significantly higher TCR beta diversity than benign nodules in both blood and tumor.

Concerning this clone itself: Its antigen is undetermined. Just one base apart from a much larger clone, this may be a read error.

Among the patients, none had received any treatment before thyroid surgery. As handled by the study authors: Construction of a distant-metastasis classifier for papillary thyroid cancer relied on CDR3 differences across clinicopathological groups. TCRdb reprocessed the PCR reads using MiXCR. These V and J calls derive from TCRdb rather than the authors' analysis. The sample has fewer than 100,000 clones, more than 13% seen once. Germline CDR1 SGHAT, CDR2 FQNNGV. The CDR3 runs to 16 residues. Specimen: blood. The chain is built from TRBV11-2 and TRBJ2-2; D is possibly TRBD1 or TRBD2 (5 bases each). The TCR sequence derives from a female donor with papillary thyroid cancer or a benign thyroid nodule (not recorded which). Some clones in this sample may be carry-over from other donors' samples. This CDR3 is CASSLRPSWGSGQLLF. The CDR3 DNA is TGTGCCAGCAGCTTAAGGCCTAGCTGGGGGTCTGGTCAGCTGCTTTTT.